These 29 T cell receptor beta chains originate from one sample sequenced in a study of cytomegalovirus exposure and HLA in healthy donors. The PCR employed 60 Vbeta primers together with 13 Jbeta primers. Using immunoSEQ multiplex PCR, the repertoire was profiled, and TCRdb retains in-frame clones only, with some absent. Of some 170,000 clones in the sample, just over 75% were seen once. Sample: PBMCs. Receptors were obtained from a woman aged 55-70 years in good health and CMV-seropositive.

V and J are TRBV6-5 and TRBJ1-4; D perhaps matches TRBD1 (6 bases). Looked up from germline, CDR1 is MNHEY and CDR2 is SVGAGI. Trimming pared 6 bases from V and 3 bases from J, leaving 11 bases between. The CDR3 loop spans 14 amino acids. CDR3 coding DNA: TGTGCCAGCAGCAGGACAGTTGCTAATGAAAAACTGTTTTTT. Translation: CASSRTVANEKLFF.

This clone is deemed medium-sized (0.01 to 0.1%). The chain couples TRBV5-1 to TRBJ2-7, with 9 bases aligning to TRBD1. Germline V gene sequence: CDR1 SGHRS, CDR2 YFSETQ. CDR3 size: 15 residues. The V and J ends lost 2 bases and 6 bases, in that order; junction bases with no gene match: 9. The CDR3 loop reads CASSLRTGVVAEQYF. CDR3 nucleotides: TGCGCCAGCAGCTTAAGGACAGGGGTAGTGGCCGAGCAGTACTTC. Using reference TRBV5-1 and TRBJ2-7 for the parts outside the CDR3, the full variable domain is KAGVTQTPRYLIKTRGQQVTLSCSPISGHRSVSWYQQTPGQGLQFLFEYFSETQRNKGNFPGRFSGRQFSNSRSEMNVSTLELGDSALYLCASSLRTGVVAEQYFGPGTRLTVT.

The CDR3 DNA reads as TGTGCCAGCAGCGGGGGCGGTCAGGCGGCCTCTCGCACAGATACGCAGTATTTT. Its translation is CASSGGGQAASRTDTQYF. The rearrangement joins TRBV4-2 to TRBJ2-3, with a weak D call TRBD1 (6 bases). The CDR3 runs to 18 residues. CDR1 is LGHNA, CDR2 YNFKEQ, per germline. V was shortened by 5 bases and J by 1 base, with 22 bases between the two germline ends.

The chain's CDR3 is CASNDLGGAYEQYF. CDR3 bases: TGTGCCAGCAACGATCTCGGCGGGGCCTACGAGCAGTACTTC. The chain combines TRBV6-6 with TRBJ2-7; weak D call: TRBD2 (6 bases). Germline CDR1 is MNHNY and CDR2 is SVGAGI (reference sequence). The CDR3 is made up of 14 amino acids. V gave up 7 bases and J gave up 2 bases, with 15 bases separating them.

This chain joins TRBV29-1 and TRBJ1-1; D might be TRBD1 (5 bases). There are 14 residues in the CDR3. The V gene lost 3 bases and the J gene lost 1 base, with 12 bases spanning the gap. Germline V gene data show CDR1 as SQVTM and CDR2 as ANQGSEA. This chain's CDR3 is CSVELGHSNTEAFF. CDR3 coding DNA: TGCAGCGTTGAGTTAGGACATTCGAACACTGAAGCTTTCTTT. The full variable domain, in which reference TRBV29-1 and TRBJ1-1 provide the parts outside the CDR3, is SAVISQKPSRDICQRGTSLTIQCQVDSQVTMMFWYRQQPGQSLTLIATANQGSEATYESGFVIDKFPISRPNLTFSTLTVSNMSPEDSSIYLCSVELGHSNTEAFFGQGTRLTVV.

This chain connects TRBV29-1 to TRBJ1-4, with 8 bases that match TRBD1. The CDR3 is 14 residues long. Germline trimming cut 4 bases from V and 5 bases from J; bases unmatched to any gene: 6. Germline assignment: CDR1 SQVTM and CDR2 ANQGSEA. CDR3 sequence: CSVGQGRGNEKLFF. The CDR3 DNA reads TGCAGCGTTGGACAGGGGCGCGGGAATGAAAAACTGTTTTTT. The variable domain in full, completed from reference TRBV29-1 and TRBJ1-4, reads SAVISQKPSRDICQRGTSLTIQCQVDSQVTMMFWYRQQPGQSLTLIATANQGSEATYESGFVIDKFPISRPNLTFSTLTVSNMSPEDSSIYLCSVGQGRGNEKLFFGSGTQLSVL.

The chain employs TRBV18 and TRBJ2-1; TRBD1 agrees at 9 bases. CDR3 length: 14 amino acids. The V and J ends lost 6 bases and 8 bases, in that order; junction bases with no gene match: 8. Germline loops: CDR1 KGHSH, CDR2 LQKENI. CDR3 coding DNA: TGTGCCAGCTCTTATGCGGGACAGGGTGATGAGCAGTTCTTC. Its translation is CASSYAGQGDEQFF.

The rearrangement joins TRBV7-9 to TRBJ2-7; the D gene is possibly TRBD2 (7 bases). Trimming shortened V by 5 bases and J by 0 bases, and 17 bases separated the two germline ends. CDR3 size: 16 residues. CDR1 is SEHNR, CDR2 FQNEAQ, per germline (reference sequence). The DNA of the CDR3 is TGTGCCAGCAGCGCCAGGGGCGGGGGTAGCTCCTACGAGCAGTACTTC. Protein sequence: CASSARGGGSSYEQYF.

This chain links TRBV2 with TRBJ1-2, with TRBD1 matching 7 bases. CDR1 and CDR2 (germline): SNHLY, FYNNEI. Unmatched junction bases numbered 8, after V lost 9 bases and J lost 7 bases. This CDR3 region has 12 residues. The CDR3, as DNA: TGTGCCAGTTATAGGGACAGAACTGGCTACACCTTC. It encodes CASYRDRTGYTF.

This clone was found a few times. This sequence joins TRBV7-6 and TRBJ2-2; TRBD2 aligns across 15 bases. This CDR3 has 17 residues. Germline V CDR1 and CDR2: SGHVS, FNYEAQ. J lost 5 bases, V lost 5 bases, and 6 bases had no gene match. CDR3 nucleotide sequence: TGTGCCAGCAGCAGTGGACTAGCGGGGGGGCGGACCGGGGAGCTGTTTTTT. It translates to CASSSGLAGGRTGELFF.

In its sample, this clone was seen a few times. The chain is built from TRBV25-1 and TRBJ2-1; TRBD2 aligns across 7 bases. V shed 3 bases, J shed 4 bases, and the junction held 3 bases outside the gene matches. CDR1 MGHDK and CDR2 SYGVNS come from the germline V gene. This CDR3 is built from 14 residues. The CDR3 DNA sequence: TGTGCCAGCAGTGAGGGGAGGGAGTACAATGAGCAGTTCTTC. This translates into CASSEGREYNEQFF.

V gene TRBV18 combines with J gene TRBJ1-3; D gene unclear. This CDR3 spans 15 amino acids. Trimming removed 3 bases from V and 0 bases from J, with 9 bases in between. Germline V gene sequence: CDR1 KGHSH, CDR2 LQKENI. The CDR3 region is CASSPEALSGNTIYF. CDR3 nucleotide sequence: TGTGCCAGCTCACCTGAGGCCCTCTCTGGAAACACCATATATTTT.

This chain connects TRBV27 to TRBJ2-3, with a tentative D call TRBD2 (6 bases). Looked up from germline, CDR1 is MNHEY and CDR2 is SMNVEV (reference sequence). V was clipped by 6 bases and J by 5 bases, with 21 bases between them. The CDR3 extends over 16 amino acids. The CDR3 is CASRTSRDSRGDTQYF. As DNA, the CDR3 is TGTGCCAGCAGAACAAGCCGGGACTCTCGAGGAGATACGCAGTATTTT.

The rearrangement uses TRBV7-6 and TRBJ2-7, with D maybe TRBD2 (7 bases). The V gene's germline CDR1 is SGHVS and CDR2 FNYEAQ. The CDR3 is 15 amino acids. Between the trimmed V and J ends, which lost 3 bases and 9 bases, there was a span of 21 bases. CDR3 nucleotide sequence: TGTGCCAGCAGCTTGGGGGGGGCGGGAGAGGGGAGGCAGTACTTC. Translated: CASSLGGAGEGRQYF.

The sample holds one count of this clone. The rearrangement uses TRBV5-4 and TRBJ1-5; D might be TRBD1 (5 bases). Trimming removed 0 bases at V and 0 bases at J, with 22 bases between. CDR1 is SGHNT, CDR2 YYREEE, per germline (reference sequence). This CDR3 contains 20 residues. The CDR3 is CASSLGGAAGGAYSNQPQHF. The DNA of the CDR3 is TGTGCCAGCAGCTTGGGTGGGGCGGCAGGAGGGGCATATAGCAATCAGCCCCAGCATTTT.

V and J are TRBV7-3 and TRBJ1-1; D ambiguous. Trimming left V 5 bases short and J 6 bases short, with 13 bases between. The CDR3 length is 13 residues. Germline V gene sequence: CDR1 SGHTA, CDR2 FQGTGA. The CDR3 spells CASSPRGAAEAFF. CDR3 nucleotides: TGTGCCAGCAGCCCCCGCGGTGCAGCTGAAGCTTTCTTT.

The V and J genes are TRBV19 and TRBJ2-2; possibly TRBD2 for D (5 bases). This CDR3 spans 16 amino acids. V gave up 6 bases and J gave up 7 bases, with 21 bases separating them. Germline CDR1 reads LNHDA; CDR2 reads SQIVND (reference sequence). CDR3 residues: CASSPLGGSDIGELFF. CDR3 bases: TGTGCCAGTAGCCCCCTTGGAGGCTCAGATATCGGGGAGCTGTTTTTT.

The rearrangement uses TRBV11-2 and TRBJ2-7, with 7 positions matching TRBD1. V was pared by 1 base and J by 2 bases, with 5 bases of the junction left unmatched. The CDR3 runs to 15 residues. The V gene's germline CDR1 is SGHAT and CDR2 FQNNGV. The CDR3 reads CASSLAPGTAYEQYF. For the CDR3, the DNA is TGTGCCAGCAGCTTAGCGCCCGGGACAGCCTACGAGCAGTACTTC.

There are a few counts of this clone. The CDR3 nucleotides are TGCGCCAGCAGCTCTTGGGACAGCTTCACCGGGGAGCTGTTTTTT. This sequence encodes CASSSWDSFTGELFF. The chain employs TRBV5-1 and TRBJ2-2; 7 bases map to TRBD1. Germline V gene lookup returns CDR1 SGHRS and CDR2 YFSETQ. The CDR3 has 15 amino acids. Trimming removed 3 bases from V and 4 bases from J; junction bases left unmatched: 6.

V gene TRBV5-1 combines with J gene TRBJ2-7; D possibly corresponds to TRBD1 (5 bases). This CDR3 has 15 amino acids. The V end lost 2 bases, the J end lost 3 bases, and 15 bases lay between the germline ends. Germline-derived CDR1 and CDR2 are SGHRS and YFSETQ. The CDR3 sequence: CASSFLAGHNYEQYF. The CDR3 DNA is TGCGCCAGCAGCTTTTTGGCAGGGCACAACTACGAGCAGTACTTC.

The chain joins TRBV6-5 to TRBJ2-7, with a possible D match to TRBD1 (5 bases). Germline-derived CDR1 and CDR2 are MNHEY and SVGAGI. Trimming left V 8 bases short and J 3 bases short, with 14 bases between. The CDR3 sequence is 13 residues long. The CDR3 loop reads CASGRPDSYEQYF. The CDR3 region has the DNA TGTGCCAGCGGTCGACCCGACAGCTACGAGCAGTACTTC.

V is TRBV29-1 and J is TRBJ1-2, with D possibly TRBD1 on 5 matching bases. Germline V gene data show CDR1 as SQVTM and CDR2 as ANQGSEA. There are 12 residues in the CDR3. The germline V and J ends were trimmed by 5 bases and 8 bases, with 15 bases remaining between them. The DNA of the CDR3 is TGCAGCGTTAGGGTCGGGGGACGGGGCTACACCTTC. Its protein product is CSVRVGGRGYTF.

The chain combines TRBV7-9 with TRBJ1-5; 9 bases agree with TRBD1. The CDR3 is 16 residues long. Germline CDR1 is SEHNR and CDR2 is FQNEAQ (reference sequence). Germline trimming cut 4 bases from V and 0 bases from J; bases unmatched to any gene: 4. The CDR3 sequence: CASSSDRGYSNQPQHF. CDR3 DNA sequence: TGTGCCAGCAGCTCGGACAGGGGATATAGCAATCAGCCCCAGCATTTT.

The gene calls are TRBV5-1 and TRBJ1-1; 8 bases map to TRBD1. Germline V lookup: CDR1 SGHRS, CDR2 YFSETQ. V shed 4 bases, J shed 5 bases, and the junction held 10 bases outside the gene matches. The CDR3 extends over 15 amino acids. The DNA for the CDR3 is TGCGCCAGCAGCCTAGGGTCAGGGGGCTATACTGAAGCTTTCTTT. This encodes CASSLGSGGYTEAFF.

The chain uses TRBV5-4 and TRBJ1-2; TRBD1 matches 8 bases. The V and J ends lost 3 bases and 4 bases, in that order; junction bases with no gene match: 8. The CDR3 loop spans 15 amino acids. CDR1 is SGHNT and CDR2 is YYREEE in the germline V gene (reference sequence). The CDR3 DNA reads TGTGCCAGCAGCTCATCCCAGGGGGCCGGCTATGGCTACACCTTC. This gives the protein CASSSSQGAGYGYTF.

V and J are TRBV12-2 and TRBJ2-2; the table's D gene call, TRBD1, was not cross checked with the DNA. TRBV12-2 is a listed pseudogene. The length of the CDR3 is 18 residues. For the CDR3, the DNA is TGTGCAAGTCGCTTCCGCGTAGGGGGCCTTAGAAACACCGGGGAGCTGTTTTTT. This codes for CASRFRVGGLRNTGELFF.

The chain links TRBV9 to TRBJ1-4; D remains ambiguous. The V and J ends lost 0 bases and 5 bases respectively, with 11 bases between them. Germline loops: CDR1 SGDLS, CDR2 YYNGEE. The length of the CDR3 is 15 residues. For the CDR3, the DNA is TGTGCCAGCAGCGTAGATCCCGCGGTGAATGAAAAACTGTTTTTT. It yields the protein CASSVDPAVNEKLFF. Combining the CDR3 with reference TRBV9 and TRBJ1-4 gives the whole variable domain DSGVTQTPKHLITATGQRVTLRCSPRSGDLSVYWYQQSLDQGLQFLIQYYNGEERAKGNILERFSAQQFPDLHSELNLSSLELGDSALYFCASSVDPAVNEKLFFGSGTQLSVL.

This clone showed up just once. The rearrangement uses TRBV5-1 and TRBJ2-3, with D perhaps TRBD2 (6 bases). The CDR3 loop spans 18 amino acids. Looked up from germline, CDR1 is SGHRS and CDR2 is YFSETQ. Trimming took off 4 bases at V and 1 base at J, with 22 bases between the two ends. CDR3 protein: CASSGASVELDRTDTQYF. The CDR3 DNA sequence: TGCGCCAGCAGCGGGGCTAGCGTGGAATTAGACCGCACAGATACGCAGTATTTT.

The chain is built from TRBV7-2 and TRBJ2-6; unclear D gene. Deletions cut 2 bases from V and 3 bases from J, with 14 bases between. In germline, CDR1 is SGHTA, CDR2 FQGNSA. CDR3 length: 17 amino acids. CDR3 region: CASSLMASRFGANVLTF. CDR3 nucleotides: TGTGCCAGCAGCTTAATGGCCTCACGCTTTGGGGCCAACGTCCTGACTTTC. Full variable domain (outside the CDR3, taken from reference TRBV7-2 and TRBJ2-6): GAGVSQSPSNKVTEKGKDVELRCDPISGHTALYWYRQSLGQGLEFLIYFQGNSAPDKSGLPSDRFSAERTGGSVSTLTIQRTQQEDSAVYLCASSLMASRFGANVLTFGAGSRLTVL.